This TCR beta chain came from a study of cytotoxic CD8 clonotypes in ibrutinib-treated CLL. To note about this clone: The antigen is not known.

Study-level findings and limits: Upon ibrutinib response clonality rose, and upon progression it fell back toward baseline.

Measured with immunoSEQ multiplex PCR; TCRdb has only the in-frame clones, and not every one. The table has 150,000 to 250,000 clones, 72% seen once; the top ten hold under 15%. Sequenced here: PBMCs, sampled after 24 months of ibrutinib treatment. This TCR came from a human donor with chronic lymphocytic leukemia.

CDR3 in amino acids: CAWSARGPDTQYF. The CDR3 DNA reads TGTGCCTGGAGCGCTCGGGGCCCGGATACGCAGTATTTT. The rearrangement links TRBV30 to TRBJ2-3; D could derive from TRBD1 or TRBD2 (5 bases each). Germline assignment: CDR1 GTSNPN and CDR2 SVGIG (reference sequence). V gave up 3 bases and J gave up 6 bases, with 13 bases separating them. The CDR3 length is 13 residues.